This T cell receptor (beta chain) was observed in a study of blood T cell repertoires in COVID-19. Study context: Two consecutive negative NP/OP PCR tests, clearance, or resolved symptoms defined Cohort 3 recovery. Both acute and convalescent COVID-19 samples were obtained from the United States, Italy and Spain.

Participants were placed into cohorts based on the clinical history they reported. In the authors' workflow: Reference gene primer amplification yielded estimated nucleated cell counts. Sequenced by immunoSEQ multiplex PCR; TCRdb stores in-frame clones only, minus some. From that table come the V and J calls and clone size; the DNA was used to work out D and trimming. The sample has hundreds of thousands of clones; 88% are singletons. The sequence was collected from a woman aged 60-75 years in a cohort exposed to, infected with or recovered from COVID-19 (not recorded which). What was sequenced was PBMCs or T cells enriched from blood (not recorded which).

The CDR3 is CASSQDRVENIQYF. Here the CDR3 DNA reads TGTGCCAGCAGCCAAGACAGGGTGGAAAACATTCAGTACTTC. V is TRBV4-2 and J is TRBJ2-4; possible D gene TRBD1, 5 bases. This CDR3 has 14 residues. CDR1 is LGHNA and CDR2 is YNFKEQ in the germline V gene. V was clipped by 0 bases and J by 5 bases, with 8 bases between them.